This T cell receptor beta chain is from a study of CD8 T cells in Susac syndrome. RNA was extracted with the RNeasy kit, and a quantity of roughly 0.5 to 1 ug was reverse transcribed using random hexamers. Across 54 Vbeta and 13 Jbeta, TCR beta CDR3 was amplified with immunoSEQ multiplex PCR. MiXCR, run by TCRdb on the immunoSEQ multiplex PCR reads, gives a single entry per CDR3 protein. The sample gives approximately 170,000 distinct CDR3 sequences, around 93% of which show up once; just over 0.13% is in the top ten. Germline V CDR1 and CDR2: DFQATT, SNEGSKA (reference sequence). Trimming removed 2 bases from V and 3 bases from J, with 7 bases in between. CDR3 length equals 13 residues. Sequencing targeted TCR beta in blood CD8+ and CD4+ T cells. Controls matched for sex and age were healthy donors. In contrast to the negatively isolated CD8+ and CD4+ T cells, TEMRA cells were FACS-enriched.

Sequencing was carried out using CD4+ T cells from PBMCs. The source is a human donor in good health. This sequence joins TRBV20-1 and TRBJ2-2; D remains unclear. The CDR3 protein is CSARRPDTGELFF. The DNA of the CDR3 is TGCAGTGCTAGACGTCCGGACACCGGGGAGCTGTTTTTT.